The 5 T cell receptor beta chains below all came from one sample that was sequenced in a study of shared clonotypes between healthy human individuals. Assay used: immunoSEQ multiplex PCR; TCRdb lists only in-frame clones, some missing. The sample records approximately 2.5 million clones, over 85% being singletons. Source material: naive CD4+ T cells sorted from blood. Subset defined: CD45RA+ positively selected. These receptors all stem from a man aged 18 to 29 in good health.

The chain carries TRBV4-3 and TRBJ2-3; TRBD1 aligns across 7 bases. CDR3 length: 18 amino acids. V lost 0 bases, J lost 6 bases, and 15 bases stayed unmatched. CDR1 is LGHNA and CDR2 is YSLEER in the germline V gene. This chain's CDR3 is CASSQDGFDRALGDTQYF. As DNA, the CDR3 is TGCGCCAGCAGCCAAGATGGTTTCGACAGGGCCCTGGGGGATACGCAGTATTTT.

The genes are TRBV5-4 and TRBJ2-5, with no clear D. Germline CDR1 reads SGHNT; CDR2 reads YYREEE (reference sequence). This CDR3 has 13 residues. Trimming pared 4 bases from V and 4 bases from J, leaving 11 bases between. The CDR3 DNA follows: TGTGCCAGCAGCGAGAACCGGGTAGAGACCCAGTACTTC. Translation gives CASSENRVETQYF.

This chain uses TRBV28 with TRBJ1-5; weak D call: TRBD1 (5 bases). The germline V gene has CDR1 MDHEN and CDR2 SYDVKM. Trimming stripped 5 bases from V and 0 bases from J, with 11 bases between. There are 15 residues in the CDR3. CDR3 sequence reads: CASSTDSYSNQPQHF. Here the CDR3 DNA reads TGTGCCAGCAGTACCGACAGTTATAGCAATCAGCCCCAGCATTTT. The full variable domain, completed using reference TRBV28 and TRBJ1-5, is DVKVTQSSRYLVKRTGEKVFLECVQDMDHENMFWYRQDPGLGLRLIYFSYDVKMKEKGDIPEGYSVSREKKERFSLILESASTNQTSMYLCASSTDSYSNQPQHFGDGTRLSIL.

The V and J genes are TRBV20-1 and TRBJ1-2, with D maybe TRBD1 (6 bases). This CDR3 is 11 amino acids long. V lost 5 bases to trimming and J lost 7 bases, with 11 bases between them. Germline values: CDR1 DFQATT, CDR2 SNEGSKA (reference sequence). CDR3 sequence reads: CSAQGLSGYTF. The CDR3 coding sequence is TGCAGTGCTCAGGGGTTGTCTGGCTACACCTTC.

V gene TRBV4-2 combines with J gene TRBJ1-1; no firm D call. The CDR3 loop spans 14 amino acids. Germline V gene lookup returns CDR1 LGHNA and CDR2 YNFKEQ. Trimming took off 4 bases at V and 6 bases at J, with 15 bases between the two ends. The CDR3 DNA reads as TGTGCCAGCAGCCCAGGTGGGAGGGAGGCTGAAGCTTTCTTT. This sequence encodes CASSPGGREAEAFF.